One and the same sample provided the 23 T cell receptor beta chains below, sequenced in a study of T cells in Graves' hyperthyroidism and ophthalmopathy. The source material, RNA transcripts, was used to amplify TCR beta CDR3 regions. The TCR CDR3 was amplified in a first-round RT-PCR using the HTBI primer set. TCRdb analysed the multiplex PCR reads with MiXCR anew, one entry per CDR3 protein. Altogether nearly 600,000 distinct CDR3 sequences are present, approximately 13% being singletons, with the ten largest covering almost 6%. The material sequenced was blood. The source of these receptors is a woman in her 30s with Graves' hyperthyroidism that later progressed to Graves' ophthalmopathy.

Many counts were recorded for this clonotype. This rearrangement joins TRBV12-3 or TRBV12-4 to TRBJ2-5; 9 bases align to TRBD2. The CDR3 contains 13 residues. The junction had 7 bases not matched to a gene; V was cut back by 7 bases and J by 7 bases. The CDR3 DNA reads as TGTGCCAGCACTACAGCGGGAGGCTGGACCCAGTACTTC. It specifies CASTTAGGWTQYF.

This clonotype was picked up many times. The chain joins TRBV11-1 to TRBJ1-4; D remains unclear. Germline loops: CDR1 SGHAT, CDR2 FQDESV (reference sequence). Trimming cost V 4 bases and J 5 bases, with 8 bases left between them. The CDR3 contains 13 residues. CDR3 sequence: CASSWVANEKLFF. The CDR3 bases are TGTGCCAGCAGCTGGGTGGCGAATGAAAAACTGTTTTTT.

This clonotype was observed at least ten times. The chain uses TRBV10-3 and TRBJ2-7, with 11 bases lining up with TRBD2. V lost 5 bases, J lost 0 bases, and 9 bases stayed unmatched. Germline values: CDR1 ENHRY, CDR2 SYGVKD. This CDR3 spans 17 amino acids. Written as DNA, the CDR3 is TGTGCCATCAGTTCGGGACTAGCGGCCTATAACTCCTACGAGCAGTACTTC. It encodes CAISSGLAAYNSYEQYF.

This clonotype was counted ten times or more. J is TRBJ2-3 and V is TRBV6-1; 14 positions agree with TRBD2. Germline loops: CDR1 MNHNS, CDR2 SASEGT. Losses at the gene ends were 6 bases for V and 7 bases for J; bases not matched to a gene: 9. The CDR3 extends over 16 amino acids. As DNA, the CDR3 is TGTGCCAGCAGACCCGGGACTAGCGGGAGATGGCATACGCAGTATTTT. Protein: CASRPGTSGRWHTQYF.

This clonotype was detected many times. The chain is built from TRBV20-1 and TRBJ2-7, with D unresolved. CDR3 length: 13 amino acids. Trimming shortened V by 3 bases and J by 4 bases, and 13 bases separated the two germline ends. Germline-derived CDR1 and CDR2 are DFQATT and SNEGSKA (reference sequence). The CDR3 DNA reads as TGCAGTGCTAGTAGTCCACAGTTATACGAGCAGTACTTC. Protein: CSASSPQLYEQYF.

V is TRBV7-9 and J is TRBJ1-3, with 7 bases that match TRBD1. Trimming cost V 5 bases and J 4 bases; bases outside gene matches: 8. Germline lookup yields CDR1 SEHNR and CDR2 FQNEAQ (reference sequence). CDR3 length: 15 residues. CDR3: CASSPSGQFGNTIYF. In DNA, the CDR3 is TGTGCCAGCAGCCCCTCGGGACAGTTCGGAAACACCATATATTTT.

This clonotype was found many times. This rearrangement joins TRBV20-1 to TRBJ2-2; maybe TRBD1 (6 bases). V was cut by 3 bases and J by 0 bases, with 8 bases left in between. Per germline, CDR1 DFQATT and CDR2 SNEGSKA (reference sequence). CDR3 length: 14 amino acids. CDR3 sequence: CSASRQANTGELFF. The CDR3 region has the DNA TGCAGTGCTAGTAGACAGGCGAACACCGGGGAGCTGTTTTTT.

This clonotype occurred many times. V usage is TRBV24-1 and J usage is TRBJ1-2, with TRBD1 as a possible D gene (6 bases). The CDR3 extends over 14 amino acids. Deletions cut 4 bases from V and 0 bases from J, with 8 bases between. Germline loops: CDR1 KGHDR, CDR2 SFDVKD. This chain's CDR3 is CATSDRTANYGYTF. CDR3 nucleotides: TGTGCCACCAGTGACCGGACAGCTAACTATGGCTACACCTTC.

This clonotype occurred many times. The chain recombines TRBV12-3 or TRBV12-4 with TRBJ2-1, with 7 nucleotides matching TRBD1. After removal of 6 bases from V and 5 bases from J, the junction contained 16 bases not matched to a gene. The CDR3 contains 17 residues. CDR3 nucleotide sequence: TGTGCCAGCAGCCATCTCATACAGGGGAGAGCGGACAATGAGCAGTTCTTC. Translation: CASSHLIQGRADNEQFF.

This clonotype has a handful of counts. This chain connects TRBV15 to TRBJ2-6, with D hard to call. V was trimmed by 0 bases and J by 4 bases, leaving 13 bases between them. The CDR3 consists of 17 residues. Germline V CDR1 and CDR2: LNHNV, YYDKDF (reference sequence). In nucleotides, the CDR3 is TGTGCCACCAGCAGAGATCGGCCCGGGCCGGGGGCCAACGTCCTGACTTTC. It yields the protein CATSRDRPGPGANVLTF.

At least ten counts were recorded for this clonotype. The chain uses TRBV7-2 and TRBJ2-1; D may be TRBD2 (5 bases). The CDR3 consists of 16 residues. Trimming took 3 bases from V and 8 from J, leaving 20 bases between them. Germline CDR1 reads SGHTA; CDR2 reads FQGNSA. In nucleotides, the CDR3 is TGTGCCAGCAGCTTCATCCCCGTCGGGTTGGACTATGAGCAGTTCTTC. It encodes CASSFIPVGLDYEQFF.

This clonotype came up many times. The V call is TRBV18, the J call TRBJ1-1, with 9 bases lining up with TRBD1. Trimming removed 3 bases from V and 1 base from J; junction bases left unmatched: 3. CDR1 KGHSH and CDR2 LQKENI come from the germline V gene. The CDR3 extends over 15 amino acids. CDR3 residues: CASSPPGQGNTEAFF. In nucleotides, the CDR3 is TGTGCCAGCTCACCGCCGGGACAGGGGAACACTGAAGCTTTCTTT.

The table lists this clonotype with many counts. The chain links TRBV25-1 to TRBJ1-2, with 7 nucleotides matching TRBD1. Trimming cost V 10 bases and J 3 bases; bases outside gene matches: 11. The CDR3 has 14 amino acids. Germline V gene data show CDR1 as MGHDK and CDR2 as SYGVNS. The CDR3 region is CATGPQQGDYGYTF. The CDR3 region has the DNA TGTGCCACCGGTCCTCAGCAGGGGGACTATGGCTACACCTTC.

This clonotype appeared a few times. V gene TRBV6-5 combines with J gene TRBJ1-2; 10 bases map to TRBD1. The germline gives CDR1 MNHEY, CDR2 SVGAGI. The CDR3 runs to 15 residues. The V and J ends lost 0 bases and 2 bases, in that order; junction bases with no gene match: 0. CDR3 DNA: TGTGCCAGCAGTTACTCGGGACAGGGGAACTATGGCTACACCTTC. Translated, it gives CASSYSGQGNYGYTF.

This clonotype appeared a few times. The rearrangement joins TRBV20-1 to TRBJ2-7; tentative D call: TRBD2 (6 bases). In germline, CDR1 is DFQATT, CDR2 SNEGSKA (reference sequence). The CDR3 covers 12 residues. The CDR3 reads CSLPGSSDEQYF. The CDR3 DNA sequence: TGCTCCCTCCCCGGGAGCTCTGACGAGCAGTACTTC.

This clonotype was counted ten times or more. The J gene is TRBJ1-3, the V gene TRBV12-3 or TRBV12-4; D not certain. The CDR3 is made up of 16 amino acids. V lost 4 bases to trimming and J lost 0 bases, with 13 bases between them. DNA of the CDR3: TGTGCCAGCAGTTCGGACCCCGTGAGCTCTGGAAACACCATATATTTT. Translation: CASSSDPVSSGNTIYF.

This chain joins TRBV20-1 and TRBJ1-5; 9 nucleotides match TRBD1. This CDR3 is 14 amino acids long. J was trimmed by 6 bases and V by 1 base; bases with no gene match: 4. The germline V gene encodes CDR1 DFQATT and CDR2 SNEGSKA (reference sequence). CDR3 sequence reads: CSARAGTGIQPQHF. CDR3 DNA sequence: TGCAGTGCTAGAGCCGGGACAGGGATTCAGCCCCAGCATTTT.

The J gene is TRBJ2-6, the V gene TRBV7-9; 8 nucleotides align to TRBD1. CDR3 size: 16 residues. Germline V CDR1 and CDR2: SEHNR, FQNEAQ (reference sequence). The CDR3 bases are TGTGCTATCCTGGGACAGGCTCTCTCTGGGGCCAACGTCCTGACTTTC. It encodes CAILGQALSGANVLTF.

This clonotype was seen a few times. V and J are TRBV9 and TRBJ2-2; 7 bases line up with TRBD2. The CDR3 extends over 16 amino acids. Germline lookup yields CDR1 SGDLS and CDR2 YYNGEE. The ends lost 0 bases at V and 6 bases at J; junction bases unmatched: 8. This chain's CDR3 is CASSVAGLAAAGELFF. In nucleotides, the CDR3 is TGTGCCAGCAGCGTAGCCGGGCTAGCGGCAGCCGGGGAGCTGTTTTTT.

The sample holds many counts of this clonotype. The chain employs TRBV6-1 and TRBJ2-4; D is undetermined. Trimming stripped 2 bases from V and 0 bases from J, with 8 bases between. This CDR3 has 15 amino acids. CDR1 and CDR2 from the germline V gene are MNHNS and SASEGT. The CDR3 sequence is CASSEFWTAKNIQYF. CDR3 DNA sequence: TGTGCCAGCAGTGAATTCTGGACAGCCAAAAACATTCAGTACTTC.

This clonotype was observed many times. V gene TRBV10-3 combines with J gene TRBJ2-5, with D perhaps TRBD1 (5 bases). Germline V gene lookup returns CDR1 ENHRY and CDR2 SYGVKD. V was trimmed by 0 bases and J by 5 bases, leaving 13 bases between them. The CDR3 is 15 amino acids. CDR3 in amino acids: CAISESIRVEETQYF. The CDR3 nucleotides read TGTGCCATCAGTGAGTCGATCAGGGTGGAGGAGACCCAGTACTTC.

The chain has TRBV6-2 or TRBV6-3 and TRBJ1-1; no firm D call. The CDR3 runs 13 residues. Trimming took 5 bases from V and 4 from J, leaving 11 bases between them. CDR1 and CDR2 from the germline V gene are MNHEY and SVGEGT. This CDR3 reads CASSGVGITEAFF. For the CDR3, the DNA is TGTGCCAGCAGTGGTGTGGGAATCACTGAAGCTTTCTTT.

The CDR3 nucleotides are TGTGCCAGCAGCCAGGGACTGACTCCCTACGAGCAGTACTTC. Translation: CASSQGLTPYEQYF. V usage is TRBV5-4 and J usage is TRBJ2-7; D is perhaps TRBD2 (6 bases). V gave up 4 bases and J gave up 2 bases, with 13 bases separating them. Germline V gene lookup returns CDR1 SGHNT and CDR2 YYREEE (reference sequence). The CDR3 spans 14 residues.